These 9 T cell receptor beta chains were sequenced from one sample in a study of blood T cell repertoires in COVID-19. The method was immunoSEQ multiplex PCR; TCRdb's version includes in-frame clones alone and lacks a portion of them. The data hold over 250,000 clones, with 88% observed a single time. The sequenced sample consisted of peripheral blood. Source of these receptors: a man between 60 and 70 years old who had recovered from COVID-19.

V and J are TRBV18 and TRBJ2-1; TRBD2 is a possible D gene (7 bases). Between the trimmed V and J ends, which lost 5 bases and 0 bases, there was a span of 17 bases. This CDR3 contains 17 residues. The germline CDR1 and CDR2 sequences are KGHSH and LQKENI. CDR3 DNA sequence: TGTGCCAGCTCAGCCGGGGCGGGGGCTAACTCCTACAATGAGCAGTTCTTC. This codes for CASSAGAGANSYNEQFF.

This clone was detected once. The chain links TRBV4-2 to TRBJ2-7; no definite D call. Deletions cut 1 base from V and 5 bases from J, with 18 bases between. The CDR3 is 16 residues long. CDR1 LGHNA and CDR2 YNFKEQ come from the germline V gene. CDR3 sequence reads: CASSQAQRPPLDEQYF. In DNA form, the CDR3 reads TGTGCCAGCAGCCAAGCCCAGCGCCCGCCCTTGGACGAGCAGTACTTC.

The chain has TRBV28 and TRBJ2-5; D remains ambiguous. CDR1 MDHEN and CDR2 SYDVKM come from the germline V gene. V was shortened by 3 bases and J by 5 bases, with 10 bases between the two germline ends. The CDR3 covers 13 residues. The CDR3 loop reads CASSFPGWETQYF. Here the CDR3 DNA reads TGTGCCAGCAGTTTTCCCGGGTGGGAGACCCAGTACTTC. The full variable domain, in which reference TRBV28 and TRBJ2-5 provide the parts outside the CDR3, is DVKVTQSSRYLVKRTGEKVFLECVQDMDHENMFWYRQDPGLGLRLIYFSYDVKMKEKGDIPEGYSVSREKKERFSLILESASTNQTSMYLCASSFPGWETQYFGPGTRLLVL.

V is TRBV29-1 and J is TRBJ2-3; 8 positions agree with TRBD2. This CDR3 is 14 amino acids long. The V gene's germline CDR1 is SQVTM and CDR2 ANQGSEA. The V and J ends lost 7 bases and 3 bases, in that order; junction bases with no gene match: 9. The CDR3, as DNA: TGCAGCGCTGGAGAAGCGGGGGTAACAGATACGCAGTATTTT. Translating it yields CSAGEAGVTDTQYF.

The genes are TRBV5-1 and TRBJ2-7, with TRBD1 matching over 7 bases. The CDR3 has 14 amino acids. The V and J ends lost 0 bases and 2 bases, in that order; junction bases with no gene match: 2. Germline V gives CDR1 SGHRS, CDR2 YFSETQ. For the CDR3, the DNA is TGCGCCAGCAGCTTGGGGGGACAGACCTACGAGCAGTACTTC. Its protein is CASSLGGQTYEQYF. Full variable domain (missing parts from reference TRBV5-1 and TRBJ2-7): KAGVTQTPRYLIKTRGQQVTLSCSPISGHRSVSWYQQTPGQGLQFLFEYFSETQRNKGNFPGRFSGRQFSNSRSEMNVSTLELGDSALYLCASSLGGQTYEQYFGPGTRLTVT.

The CDR3 loop is CASSYSEETQYF. The CDR3 DNA reads TGTGCCAGCAGTTACTCGGAGGAGACCCAGTACTTC. This chain links TRBV6-5 with TRBJ2-5; D not certain. The CDR3 length is 12 residues. CDR1 MNHEY and CDR2 SVGAGI come from the germline V gene. V shed 0 bases and J shed 5 bases, with 4 bases lying between them.

This chain uses TRBV25-1 with TRBJ1-2, with 9 nucleotides matching TRBD1. This CDR3 is 13 amino acids long. Trimming cost V 10 bases and J 4 bases; bases outside gene matches: 7. Germline V CDR1 and CDR2: MGHDK, SYGVNS. In DNA, the CDR3 is TGTGCCACCAACAGGGGGCCGAGCTATGGCTACACCTTC. Translated: CATNRGPSYGYTF.

The J gene is TRBJ1-3, the V gene TRBV18; 9 bases are a match to TRBD1. J gave up 5 bases and V 6 bases, and 11 bases lay outside the gene matches. The CDR3 is 16 amino acids. CDR1 is KGHSH and CDR2 is LQKENI in the germline V gene. The CDR3 is CASSPGQGFSRNTIYF. The CDR3 region has the DNA TGTGCCAGCTCCCCGGGACAGGGTTTTTCTCGAAACACCATATATTTT.

The sample holds one count of this clone. The V call is TRBV29-1, the J call TRBJ1-6; weak D call: TRBD1 (6 bases). Germline CDR1 is SQVTM and CDR2 is ANQGSEA. This CDR3 has 13 amino acids. V lost 7 bases, J lost 6 bases, and 13 bases lay in between. CDR3 sequence (DNA): TGCAGCGCAGGGGATTTGGGTAATTCACCCCTCCACTTT. As protein: CSAGDLGNSPLHF.